This T cell receptor (beta chain) was recovered during a study of CD8 T cells in ankylosing spondylitis. Study-wide findings and caveats: In ankylosing spondylitis patients, matched synovial fluid reportedly showed significant enrichment of disease-linked clones. Earlier studies detected some motif variants in reactive arthritis synovial fluid and blood. Roughly eight highly homologous variants made up a TCR beta motif that seemed to typify ankylosing spondylitis blood.

As regards this clonotype: Its matching antigen is unknown.

TCRdb used MiXCR to reprocess the 5' RACE reads, holding one entry per CDR3 protein. This sample has some 250,000 distinct CDR3 sequences; approximately 9% occur once, and the top ten carry 6.8%. In germline, CDR1 is LNHNV, CDR2 YYDKDF (reference sequence). V was shortened by 0 bases and J by 3 bases, with 15 bases between the two germline ends. The CDR3 contains 16 residues. The sequence was obtained from a male donor with ankylosing spondylitis or in good health (not recorded which). The sample taken for sequencing was blood, either unsorted or a sorted T cell fraction (not recorded which). The rearrangement joins TRBV15 to TRBJ2-7; D unresolved. CDR3 amino acids: CATSRDVEGVGYEQYF. CDR3 in DNA: TGTGCCACCAGCAGAGATGTTGAAGGTGTCGGCTACGAGCAGTACTTC. Full variable domain (missing parts from reference TRBV15 and TRBJ2-7): DAMVIQNPRYQVTQFGKPVTLSCSQTLNHNVMYWYQQKSSQAPKLLFHYYDKDFNNEADTPDNFQSRRPNTSFCFLDIRSPGLGDTAMYLCATSRDVEGVGYEQYFGPGTRLTVT.